This T cell receptor beta chain stems from a study of CD8+CD57+ T cells in acquired aplastic anemia. Template material for TCR beta VDJ and CDR3 profiling consisted of genomic DNA. TCRdb processed the reads anew with MiXCR; each CDR3 protein has one entry. In the table there are over 150,000 distinct CDR3 sequences, approximately 43% of which are singletons. The CDR3 covers 14 residues. V was cut by 0 bases and J by 5 bases, with 10 bases left in between. Germline assignment: CDR1 MNHEY and CDR2 SVGAGI. On this clonotype itself: Its matching antigen is unknown.

Overall study findings and caveats: Patients and controls shared roughly 28 CD8+ CDR3 sequences, which appeared highly expressed in patients and within their immunodominant clones.

The sequencing sample was made of sorted CD4+, CD8+, or CD8+CD57+ T cells (not recorded which) from PBMCs. This chain connects TRBV6-5 to TRBJ1-2; D not certain. This receptor was identified in a human donor in good health. CDR3 sequence reads: CASSYSGGRYGYTF. In nucleotides, the CDR3 is TGTGCCAGCAGTTACTCTGGCGGACGGTATGGCTACACCTTC.